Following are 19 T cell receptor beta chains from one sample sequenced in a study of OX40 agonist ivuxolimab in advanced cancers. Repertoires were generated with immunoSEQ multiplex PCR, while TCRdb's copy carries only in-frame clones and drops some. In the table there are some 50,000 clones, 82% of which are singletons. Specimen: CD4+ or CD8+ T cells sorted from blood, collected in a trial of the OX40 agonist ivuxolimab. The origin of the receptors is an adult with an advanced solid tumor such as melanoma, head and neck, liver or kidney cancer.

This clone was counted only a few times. This chain's CDR3 is CASSRGRTARETQYF. DNA of the CDR3: TGTGCCAGCAGCCGTGGACGGACGGCTAGGGAGACCCAGTACTTC. This chain joins TRBV7-7 and TRBJ2-5; no firm D call. The CDR3 runs 15 residues. Trimming took 5 bases from V and 5 from J, leaving 18 bases between them. Germline assignment: CDR1 SSHAT and CDR2 FNYEAQ (reference sequence).

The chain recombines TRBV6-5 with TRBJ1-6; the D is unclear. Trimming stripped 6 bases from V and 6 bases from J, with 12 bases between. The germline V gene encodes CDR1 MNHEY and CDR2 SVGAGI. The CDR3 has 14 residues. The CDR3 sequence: CASSRTVANSPLHF. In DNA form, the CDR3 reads TGTGCCAGCAGCAGGACGGTCGCTAATTCACCCCTCCACTTT.

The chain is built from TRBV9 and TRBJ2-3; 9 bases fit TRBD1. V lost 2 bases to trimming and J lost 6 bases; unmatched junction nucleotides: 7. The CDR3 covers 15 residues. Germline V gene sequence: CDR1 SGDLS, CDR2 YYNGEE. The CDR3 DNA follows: TGTGCCAGCAGCGTTACAGGGGGCGCGCGGGATACGCAGTATTTT. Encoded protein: CASSVTGGARDTQYF.

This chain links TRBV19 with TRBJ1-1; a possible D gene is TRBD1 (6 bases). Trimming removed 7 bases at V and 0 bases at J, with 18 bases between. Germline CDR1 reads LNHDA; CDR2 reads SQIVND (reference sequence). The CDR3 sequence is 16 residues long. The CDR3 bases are TGTGCCAGTACCCATACAGGGATCTCTATGAACACTGAAGCTTTCTTT. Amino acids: CASTHTGISMNTEAFF. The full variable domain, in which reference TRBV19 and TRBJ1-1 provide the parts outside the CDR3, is DGGITQSPKYLFRKEGQNVTLSCEQNLNHDAMYWYRQDPGQGLRLIYYSQIVNDFQKGDIAEGYSVSREKKESFPLTVTSAQKNPTAFYLCASTHTGISMNTEAFFGQGTRLTVV.

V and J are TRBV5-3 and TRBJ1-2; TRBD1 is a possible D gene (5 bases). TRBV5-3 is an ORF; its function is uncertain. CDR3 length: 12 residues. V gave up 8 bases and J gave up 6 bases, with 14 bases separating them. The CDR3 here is CASSTGLDGYTF. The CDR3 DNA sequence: TGTGCCAGCAGCACGGGACTGGATGGCTACACCTTC.

CDR3 DNA sequence: TGTGCCTGGGCCGGGGGAGTAATTAGCTCTGGGGCCAACGTCCTGACTTTC. It codes for CAWAGGVISSGANVLTF. This chain connects TRBV30 to TRBJ2-6, with D maybe TRBD2 (6 bases). Trimming removed 5 bases at V and 0 bases at J, with 17 bases between. There are 17 residues in the CDR3. Germline V gene sequence: CDR1 GTSNPN, CDR2 SVGIG (reference sequence). The whole variable domain, remainder taken from reference TRBV30 and TRBJ2-6, is SQTIHQWPATLVQPVGSPLSLECTVEGTSNPNLYWYRQAAGRGLQLLFYSVGIGQISSEVPQNLSASRPQDRQFILSSKKLLLSDSGFYLCAWAGGVISSGANVLTFGAGSRLTVL.

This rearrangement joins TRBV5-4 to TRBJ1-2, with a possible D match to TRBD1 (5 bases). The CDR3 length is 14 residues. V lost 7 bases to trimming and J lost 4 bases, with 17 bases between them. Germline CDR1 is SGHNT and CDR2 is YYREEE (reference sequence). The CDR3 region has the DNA TGTGCCAGCGGCCCCGGGGGGGTAGGCTATGGCTACACCTTC. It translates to CASGPGGVGYGYTF.

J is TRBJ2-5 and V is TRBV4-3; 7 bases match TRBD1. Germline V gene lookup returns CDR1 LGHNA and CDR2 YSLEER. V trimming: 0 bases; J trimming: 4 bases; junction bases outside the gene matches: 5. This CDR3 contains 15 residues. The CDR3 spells CASSQEVYRGETQYF. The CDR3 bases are TGCGCCAGCAGCCAAGAGGTGTACAGGGGAGAGACCCAGTACTTC.

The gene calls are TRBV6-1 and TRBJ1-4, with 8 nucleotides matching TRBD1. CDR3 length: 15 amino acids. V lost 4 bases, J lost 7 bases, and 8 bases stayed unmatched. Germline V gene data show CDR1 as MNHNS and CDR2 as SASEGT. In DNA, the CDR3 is TGTGCCAGCAGTGTAACCGGGACAGGTCGTGAAAAACTGTTTTTT. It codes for CASSVTGTGREKLFF.

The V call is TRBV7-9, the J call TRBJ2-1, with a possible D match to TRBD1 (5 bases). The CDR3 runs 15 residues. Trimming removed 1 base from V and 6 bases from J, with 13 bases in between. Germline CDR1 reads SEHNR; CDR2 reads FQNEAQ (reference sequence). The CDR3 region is CASSLGQGRGNEQFF. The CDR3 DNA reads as TGTGCCAGCAGCTTAGGCCAGGGAAGGGGCAATGAGCAGTTCTTC.

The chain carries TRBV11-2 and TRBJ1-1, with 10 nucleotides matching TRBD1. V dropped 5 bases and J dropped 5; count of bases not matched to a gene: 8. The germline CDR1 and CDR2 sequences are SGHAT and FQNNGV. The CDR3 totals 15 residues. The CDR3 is CASSQPTGGATEAFF. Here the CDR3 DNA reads TGTGCCAGCAGCCAGCCGACAGGGGGCGCGACTGAAGCTTTCTTT.

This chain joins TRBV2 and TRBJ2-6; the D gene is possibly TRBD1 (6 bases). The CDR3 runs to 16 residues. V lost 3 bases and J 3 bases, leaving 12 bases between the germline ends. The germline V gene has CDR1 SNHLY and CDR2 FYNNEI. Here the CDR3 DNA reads TGTGCCAGCAGTGACGGCAGGGGTTTTGGGGCCAACGTCCTGACTTTC. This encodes CASSDGRGFGANVLTF.

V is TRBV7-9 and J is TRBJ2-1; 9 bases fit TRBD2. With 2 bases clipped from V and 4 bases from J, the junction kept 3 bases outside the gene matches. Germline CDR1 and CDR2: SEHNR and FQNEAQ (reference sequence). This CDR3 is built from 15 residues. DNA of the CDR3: TGTGCCAGCAGCTTACCGGCGGGGGGGTACAATGAGCAGTTCTTC. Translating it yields CASSLPAGGYNEQFF.

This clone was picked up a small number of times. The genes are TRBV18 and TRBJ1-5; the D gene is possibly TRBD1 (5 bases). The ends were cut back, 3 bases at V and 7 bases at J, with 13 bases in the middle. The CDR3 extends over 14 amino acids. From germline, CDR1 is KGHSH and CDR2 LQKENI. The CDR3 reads CASSPGRREQPQHF. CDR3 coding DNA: TGTGCCAGCTCACCCGGCCGCAGGGAGCAGCCCCAGCATTTT.

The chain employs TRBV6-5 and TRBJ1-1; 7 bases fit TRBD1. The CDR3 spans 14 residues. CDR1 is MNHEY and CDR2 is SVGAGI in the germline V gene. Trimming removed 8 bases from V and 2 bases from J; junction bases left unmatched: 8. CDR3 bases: TGTGCCAGCGTTAACAGGGGAGGAAACACTGAAGCTTTCTTT. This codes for CASVNRGGNTEAFF.

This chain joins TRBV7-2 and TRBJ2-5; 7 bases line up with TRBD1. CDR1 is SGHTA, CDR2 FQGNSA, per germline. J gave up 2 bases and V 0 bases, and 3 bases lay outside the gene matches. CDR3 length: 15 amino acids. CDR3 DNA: TGTGCCAGCAGCTTAGCACGACAGGGACAAGAGACCCAGTACTTC. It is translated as CASSLARQGQETQYF.

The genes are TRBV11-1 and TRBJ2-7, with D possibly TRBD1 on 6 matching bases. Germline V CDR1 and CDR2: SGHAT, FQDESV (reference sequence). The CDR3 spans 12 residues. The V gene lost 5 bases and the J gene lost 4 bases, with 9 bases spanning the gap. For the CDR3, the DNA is TGTGCCAGCAGCCCCACAGGGTACGAGCAGTACTTC. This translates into CASSPTGYEQYF.

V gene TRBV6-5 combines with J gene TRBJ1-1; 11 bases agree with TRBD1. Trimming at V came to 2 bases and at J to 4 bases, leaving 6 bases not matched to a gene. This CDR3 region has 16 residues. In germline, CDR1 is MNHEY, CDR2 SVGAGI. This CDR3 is CASSYAPGTGGTEAFF. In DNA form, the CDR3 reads TGTGCCAGCAGTTACGCCCCCGGGACAGGGGGCACTGAAGCTTTCTTT.

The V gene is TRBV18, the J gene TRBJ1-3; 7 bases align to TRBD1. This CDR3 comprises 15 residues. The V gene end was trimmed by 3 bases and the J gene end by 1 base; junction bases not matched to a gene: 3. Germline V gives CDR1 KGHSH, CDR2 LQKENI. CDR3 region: CASSPLTGSGNTIYF. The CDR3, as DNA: TGTGCCAGCTCACCTCTGACAGGGTCTGGAAACACCATATATTTT.